These T cell receptor beta chains were read from a single sample in a study of T cells in Graves' hyperthyroidism and ophthalmopathy. TCRdb analysed the multiplex PCR reads with MiXCR anew, one entry per CDR3 protein. The sample consists of about half a million distinct CDR3 sequences, around 20% of them appearing once. Source material: blood. Receptor source: a man between 35 and 55 years old with Graves' ophthalmopathy. The CDR3 runs from the conserved cysteine through the conserved F or W. Fields, in order: J gene, D gene, clone size, V gene, CDR3 DNA, CDR3 protein. A D gene is named only where the DNA matches it firmly. Clone size, where shown, is once, few, many, or a class for clones that have expanded.

TRBJ2-7	NA	NA	TRBV29-1	TGCAGCGTTGAGTTAAGGGGGGAGGCGGGATACGAGCAGTACTTC	CSVELRGEAGYEQYF
TRBJ2-3	TRBD1	many	TRBV11-1	TGTGCCAGCAGCCCACGGACAGGGGGTTTTAGCACAGATACGCAGTATTTT	CASSPRTGGFSTDTQYF
TRBJ2-7	NA	many	TRBV2	TGTGCCAGCCTGAGGGTGCCCGAGCAGTACTTC	CASLRVPEQYF
TRBJ2-5	NA	many	TRBV30	TGTGCCTGGAGTGTCTCGGGGGAGACCCAGTACTTC	CAWSVSGETQYF
TRBJ2-7	NA	few	TRBV6-2/TRBV6-3	TGTGCCAGCAGTTACTCGAACGAGCAGTACTTC	CASSYSNEQYF
TRBJ2-2	NA	NA	TRBV7-9	TGTGCCAGCAGCTTTTTAGGACCCGGGGAGCTGTTTTTT	CASSFLGPGELFF
TRBJ2-7	TRBD2	few	TRBV3-1	TGTGCCAGCAGCCCATGGGGAGATGAGCGGGAGGTTTCCTACGAGCAGTACTTC	CASSPWGDEREVSYEQYF
TRBJ2-5	TRBD2	many	TRBV5-1	TGCGCCAGCAGCTTGGGAACGATGCGGGGGCAAGAGACCCAGTACTTC	CASSLGTMRGQETQYF
TRBJ2-1	TRBD2	few	TRBV13	TGTGCCAGCAGTACGACCGCAGCGGGAGGCACCTACAATGAGCAGTTCTTC	CASSTTAAGGTYNEQFF
TRBJ2-5	NA	few	TRBV27	TGTGCCAGCAGACGACTGACTCAAGAGACCCAGTACTTC	CASRRLTQETQYF